The present TCR beta chain was sequenced within a study of early T cells in non-severe SARS-CoV-2 infection. Across the study: Sequencing of bulk RNA from unsorted whole blood was done, without chain pairing.

Unique molecular identifiers were added to individual cDNA molecules. TCRdb re-derived calls from the 5' RACE reads in MiXCR, one entry per CDR3 protein. Seen here are some 110,000 distinct CDR3 sequences, under 15% observed once, and the top ten hold 21%. Germline CDR1 SEHNR, CDR2 FQNEAQ (reference sequence). Trimming took 5 bases from V and 8 from J, leaving 10 bases between them. The CDR3 totals 12 residues. Concerning this clonotype: Its target is unknown.

General study results and limits: There was a bias toward anti-spike CD8 responses in VDJdb matching, which missed private and CD4 specificities.

Sequences were obtained from whole blood. The J gene is TRBJ2-1, the V gene TRBV7-9, with no clear D. The sequence was collected from an adult who was a healthcare worker with PCR-confirmed SARS-CoV-2 infection or an uninfected control (not recorded which). Here the CDR3 DNA reads TGTGCCAGCAGCCAAGCCCGGCATGAGCAGTTCTTC. Translated, it gives CASSQARHEQFF.